A selection of T cell receptor beta chains follows, all from one sample in a study of cytomegalovirus exposure and HLA in healthy donors. Profiling relied on immunoSEQ multiplex PCR, and the TCRdb table lists in-frame clones only, not all of them. The sample has roughly 100,000 clones; roughly 15% are singletons. Material for sequencing was PBMCs. The receptors were gathered from a female donor in good health and CMV-seronegative. Both conserved end residues are part of each CDR3. Fields, in order: J gene, D gene, clone size, V gene, CDR3 DNA, CDR3 protein. The D gene is left open where the match is weak. Not all rows give a size; the values are once, few, many and, for expanded clones, a class.

J gene: TRBJ2-7; D gene: TRBD2; clone size: .; V gene: TRBV5-1; CDR3 DNA: TGCGCCAGCAGCTCCGCCGGGACTAGCGGGGTCCCCTACGAGCAGTACTTC; CDR3 protein: CASSSAGTSGVPYEQYF
J gene: TRBJ1-1; D gene: .; clone size: .; V gene: TRBV5-1; CDR3 DNA: TGCGCCAGCAGCTCCTTGGCCAGAACTACGAACACTGAAGCTTTCTTT; CDR3 protein: CASSSLARTTNTEAFF
J gene: TRBJ2-7; D gene: TRBD1; clone size: few; V gene: TRBV5-1; CDR3 DNA: TGCGCCAGCAGCTTTCCGGACAGGGCCCACGAGCAGTACTTC; CDR3 protein: CASSFPDRAHEQYF
J gene: TRBJ1-1; D gene: .; clone size: few; V gene: TRBV10-3; CDR3 DNA: TGTGCCATCAGCAGGGGAGTGAACACTGAAGCTTTCTTT; CDR3 protein: CAISRGVNTEAFF
J gene: TRBJ2-7; D gene: .; clone size: .; V gene: TRBV9; CDR3 DNA: TGTGCCAGCAGCGTAGGAGGTCTCGGGTACGAGCAGTACTTC; CDR3 protein: CASSVGGLGYEQYF
J gene: TRBJ1-1; D gene: .; clone size: few; V gene: TRBV6-5; CDR3 DNA: TGTGCCAGCAGCCGCCGGGGGAGGGGAACTGAAGCTTTCTTT; CDR3 protein: CASSRRGRGTEAFF
J gene: TRBJ1-1; D gene: .; clone size: few; V gene: TRBV2; CDR3 DNA: TGTGCCAGCAGTGACGTCGGTACGAACACTGAAGCTTTCTTT; CDR3 protein: CASSDVGTNTEAFF
J gene: TRBJ2-7; D gene: TRBD1; clone size: .; V gene: TRBV7-9; CDR3 DNA: TGTGCCAGCAGCGCCGGGACAGGGCCGAGCTCCTACGAGCAGTACTTC; CDR3 protein: CASSAGTGPSSYEQYF
J gene: TRBJ1-2; D gene: .; clone size: .; V gene: TRBV11-2; CDR3 DNA: TGTGCCAGCAGACAAAAACAGGGATTCTATGGCTACACCTTC; CDR3 protein: CASRQKQGFYGYTF
J gene: TRBJ2-3; D gene: .; clone size: .; V gene: TRBV10-3; CDR3 DNA: TGTGCCCCCAAGGCCAGGGCTGAAAGCACAGATACGCAGTATTTT; CDR3 protein: CAPKARAESTDTQYF
J gene: TRBJ2-5; D gene: TRBD1; clone size: few; V gene: TRBV10-3; CDR3 DNA: TGTGCCATCAGTGAAACGGGACAGGGGAAAGAGACCCAGTACTTC; CDR3 protein: CAISETGQGKETQYF
J gene: TRBJ1-5; D gene: .; clone size: .; V gene: TRBV7-2; CDR3 DNA: TGTGCCAGCAGCTTAATCGGGTCCAATCAGCCCCAGCATTTT; CDR3 protein: CASSLIGSNQPQHF
J gene: TRBJ1-2; D gene: TRBD1; clone size: .; V gene: TRBV7-8; CDR3 DNA: TGTGCCAGCAGCCCTTCCCACATTCGGACAGGGAGCGGCTACACCTTC; CDR3 protein: CASSPSHIRTGSGYTF
J gene: TRBJ1-2; D gene: TRBD1; clone size: .; V gene: TRBV19; CDR3 DNA: TGTGCCAGTAGTAGTCGACAGGGGGGTAACTATGGCTACACCTTC; CDR3 protein: CASSSRQGGNYGYTF
J gene: TRBJ2-3; D gene: .; clone size: once; V gene: TRBV4-3; CDR3 DNA: TGCGCCAGCAGCCAAGGAACCTGGAGCGCAGATACGCAGTATTTT; CDR3 protein: CASSQGTWSADTQYF
J gene: TRBJ2-5; D gene: TRBD2; clone size: .; V gene: TRBV9; CDR3 DNA: TGTGCCAGCAGCGTAAATCCCGGGACTAGCGGAGAGACCCAGTACTTC; CDR3 protein: CASSVNPGTSGETQYF
J gene: TRBJ2-2; D gene: .; clone size: once; V gene: TRBV7-2; CDR3 DNA: TGTGCCAGCAGCTTAGGGGTACGGGCCGGGGAGCTGTTTTTT; CDR3 protein: CASSLGVRAGELFF